This entry lists 30 T cell receptor beta chains sequenced from one sample in a study of regulatory T cells in long-lasting Graves disease. Time point indicated: newly diagnosed GD, antithyroid drugs for less than 3 months. PBMCs were the source of the RNA used for TCR sequencing. According to the study, TCR beta libraries were built with iRepertoire HTBI primers and CDR3-region Arm-PCR. TCRdb used MiXCR to reprocess the multiplex PCR reads, holding one entry per CDR3 protein. Found here are about 540,000 distinct CDR3 sequences, roughly 13% of them singletons; the top ten hold roughly 9.7%. The data were also submitted as part of a second study, on T cells in Graves' hyperthyroidism and ophthalmopathy.

The specimen comprised peripheral blood mononuclear cells (PBMCs), sampled at new diagnosis, from a patient treated with antithyroid drugs. The receptors originated from a man younger than 40 with Graves disease.

This clonotype was counted many times. The V gene is TRBV6-4, the J gene TRBJ1-1; tentatively, D is TRBD1 (5 bases). The germline gives CDR1 MRHNA, CDR2 SNTAGT. The CDR3 has 15 amino acids. The V end lost 5 bases, the J end lost 0 bases, and 13 bases lay between the germline ends. The DNA for the CDR3 is TGTGCCAGCAGTTTGGTCTCAGGGATGAACACTGAAGCTTTCTTT. This codes for CASSLVSGMNTEAFF.

This clonotype was counted ten times or more. The J gene is TRBJ2-2, the V gene TRBV29-1; D is tentatively TRBD1 or TRBD2 (5 bases each). V was shortened by 3 bases and J by 4 bases, with 12 bases between the two germline ends. This CDR3 region has 14 residues. Per the germline V gene, CDR1 is SQVTM and CDR2 is ANQGSEA. The CDR3 loop is CSVEGERSTGELFF. CDR3 nucleotides: TGCAGCGTTGAGGGGGAGCGTAGCACCGGGGAGCTGTTTTTT.

This clonotype showed up just a few times. V and J are TRBV12-5 and TRBJ1-5; D ambiguous. V shed 5 bases and J shed 7 bases, with 9 bases lying between them. CDR1 is LGHNT, CDR2 FRNRAP, per germline. The CDR3 totals 12 residues. CDR3 sequence (DNA): TGTGCTAGTGGTCGAGCTTGGCAGCCCCAGCATTTT. It specifies CASGRAWQPQHF. The whole variable domain, remainder taken from reference TRBV12-5 and TRBJ1-5, is DARVTQTPRHKVTEMGQEVTMRCQPILGHNTVFWYRQTMMQGLELLAYFRNRAPLDDSGMPKDRFSAEMPDATLATLKIQPSEPRDSAVYFCASGRAWQPQHFGDGTRLSIL.

This clonotype was seen a handful of times. This CDR3 reads CSARPRATGELFF. CDR3 coding DNA: TGCAGTGCTAGACCTCGAGCAACCGGGGAGCTGTTTTTT. The rearrangement links TRBV20-1 to TRBJ2-2; D is unclear. This CDR3 comprises 13 residues. Trimming left V 2 bases short and J 5 bases short, with 9 bases between. CDR1 and CDR2 from the germline V gene are DFQATT and SNEGSKA (reference sequence).

This clonotype was recorded at least ten times. The chain has TRBV11-1 and TRBJ2-7; 15 nucleotides align to TRBD2. The CDR3 covers 19 residues. The J segment lost 0 bases and the V segment lost 5 bases, leaving 11 bases of the junction unmatched. Germline V gives CDR1 SGHAT, CDR2 FQDESV (reference sequence). The CDR3 reads CASSLYVGLAGGTSYEQYF. In DNA, the CDR3 is TGTGCCAGCAGCCTTTACGTGGGACTAGCGGGAGGTACCTCCTACGAGCAGTACTTC.

This clonotype was detected many times. The genes are TRBV7-6 and TRBJ1-5; tentative D call: TRBD1 (5 bases). Germline values: CDR1 SGHVS, CDR2 FNYEAQ. V lost 2 bases and J 8 bases, leaving 13 bases between the germline ends. The CDR3 totals 14 residues. The CDR3 bases are TGTGCCAGCAGCTTACGGGGGGAGCGGGAGCCCCAGCATTTT. This gives the protein CASSLRGEREPQHF.

The chain recombines TRBV7-8 with TRBJ2-1; TRBD2 agrees at 14 bases. J lost 5 bases, V lost 4 bases, and 13 bases had no gene match. CDR3 length: 19 amino acids. Germline V lookup: CDR1 SGHVS, CDR2 FQNEAQ. CDR3 region: CASSSFWTSGGRENNEQFF. The CDR3 DNA reads TGTGCCAGCAGCTCGTTCTGGACTAGCGGGGGGAGGGAGAACAATGAGCAGTTCTTC.

This clonotype has ten or more counts. The gene calls are TRBV12-3 or TRBV12-4 and TRBJ1-5, with D hard to call. V lost 1 base and J 3 bases, leaving 10 bases between the germline ends. The CDR3 is 15 residues long. The CDR3 nucleotides are TGTGCCAGCAGTTTAGTCCCGAACCTCAATCAGCCCCAGCATTTT. Protein sequence: CASSLVPNLNQPQHF.

This clonotype was counted ten times or more. This chain joins TRBV12-3 or TRBV12-4 and TRBJ2-7; a weak D match, TRBD2 (5 bases). Trimming pared 7 bases from V and 0 bases from J, leaving 22 bases between. This CDR3 is 17 amino acids long. Here the CDR3 reads CASTHLGQRGSSYEQYF. The DNA for the CDR3 is TGTGCCAGCACCCACCTGGGCCAACGGGGAAGCTCCTACGAGCAGTACTTC.

In its sample, this clonotype was seen many times. The chain combines TRBV7-2 with TRBJ2-3, with 8 positions matching TRBD2. This CDR3 has 14 amino acids. Germline CDR1 and CDR2: SGHTA and FQGNSA. The V segment lost 7 bases and the J segment 6 bases; nucleotides outside the gene matches: 9. CDR3 amino acids: CASTGLAGMDTQYF. CDR3 coding DNA: TGTGCCAGCACGGGGTTAGCGGGGATGGATACGCAGTATTTT.

In its sample, this clonotype was seen a few times. The chain links TRBV3-1 to TRBJ2-1; TRBD2 aligns across 11 bases. This CDR3 has 15 residues. J gave up 10 bases and V 2 bases, and 7 bases lay outside the gene matches. Germline V gene data show CDR1 as LGHDT and CDR2 as YNNKEL (reference sequence). Here the CDR3 DNA reads TGTGCCAGCAGCCAACCCACTAGCGGGAGATACGAGCAGTTCTTC. Amino acid sequence: CASSQPTSGRYEQFF.

This clonotype was found many times. The gene calls are TRBV10-3 and TRBJ2-7; 10 bases line up with TRBD1. Germline trimming cut 6 bases from V and 4 bases from J; bases unmatched to any gene: 3. Germline loops: CDR1 ENHRY, CDR2 SYGVKD. This CDR3 contains 13 residues. The CDR3 here is CAIRPGQGYEQYF. CDR3 nucleotides: TGTGCCATCAGGCCGGGACAGGGGTACGAGCAGTACTTC.

This clonotype has only a few counts. The V call is TRBV5-5, the J call TRBJ2-1; 7 nucleotides line up with TRBD1. V shed 4 bases and J 3 bases; nucleotides not matched to a gene: 10. The germline gives CDR1 SGHKS, CDR2 YYEKEE (reference sequence). This CDR3 comprises 16 residues. Here the CDR3 DNA reads TGTGCCAGCAGCCTATACAGGGGAGTGTTCTACAATGAGCAGTTCTTC. Protein product: CASSLYRGVFYNEQFF. The whole variable domain, remainder taken from reference TRBV5-5 and TRBJ2-1, is DAGVTQSPTHLIKTRGQQVTLRCSPISGHKSVSWYQQVLGQGPQFIFQYYEKEERGRGNFPDRFSARQFPNYSSELNVNALLLGDSALYLCASSLYRGVFYNEQFFGPGTRLTVL.

In this sample, this clonotype turned up a few times. The rearrangement uses TRBV9 and TRBJ2-7, with TRBD2 identical over 8 bases. CDR3 length equals 15 residues. V trimming: 4 bases; J trimming: 5 bases; junction bases outside the gene matches: 11. CDR1 is SGDLS and CDR2 is YYNGEE in the germline V gene. The CDR3 loop reads CASSPSGGANHEQYF. The CDR3 DNA is TGTGCCAGCAGCCCATCGGGGGGGGCGAACCACGAGCAGTACTTC.

This clonotype was counted ten times or more. CDR3 in amino acids: CASSSSGESPLKDEAFF. CDR3 nucleotide sequence: TGTGCCAGCAGTTCCTCAGGGGAATCTCCTTTAAAGGATGAAGCTTTCTTT. The chain is built from TRBV12-3 or TRBV12-4 and TRBJ1-1, with D tentatively TRBD1 (6 bases). V was shortened by 4 bases and J by 7 bases, with 25 bases between the two germline ends. The CDR3 has 17 residues.

The chain employs TRBV30 and TRBJ2-7, with 7 bases fitting TRBD1. With V trimmed by 6 bases and J by 3 bases, 8 bases remained unmatched. CDR1 is GTSNPN, CDR2 SVGIG, per germline (reference sequence). CDR3 length equals 13 residues. The CDR3 sequence: CACMTGLNYEQYF. The CDR3 DNA is TGTGCCTGTATGACAGGGCTGAACTACGAGCAGTACTTC.

As for this clonotype: Germline is not matched at one junction end, which may reflect a read error. V usage is TRBV25-1 and J usage is TRBJ1-1; a weak D match, TRBD1 (5 bases). CDR1 is MGHDK and CDR2 is SYGVNS in the germline V gene. There are 14 residues in the CDR3. The CDR3 DNA reads as TGTGCCAGCAGTGCTGGCGGGGGGAACACTGGAGCTTTCTTT. Protein product: CASSAGGGNTGAFF.

This clonotype appeared many times. This chain connects TRBV6-2 or TRBV6-3 to TRBJ2-3; 8 nucleotides agree with TRBD1. Unmatched junction bases numbered 8, after V lost 5 bases and J lost 4 bases. The CDR3 runs to 15 residues. Germline assignment: CDR1 MNHEY and CDR2 SVGEGT. The CDR3 protein is CASSARQGSADTQYF. The CDR3 nucleotides read TGTGCCAGCAGTGCCCGACAGGGGTCGGCAGATACGCAGTATTTT.

V gene TRBV10-3 combines with J gene TRBJ1-1; D uncertain. This CDR3 is 12 amino acids long. Germline CDR1 is ENHRY and CDR2 is SYGVKD. The V end lost 6 bases, the J end lost 2 bases, and 7 bases lay between the germline ends. CDR3: CAIRGFNTEAFF. CDR3 DNA: TGTGCCATCAGGGGATTCAACACTGAAGCTTTCTTT.

This clonotype was counted many times. The V and J genes are TRBV4-1 and TRBJ2-5, with D maybe TRBD2 (7 bases). The CDR3 is 15 residues long. V was clipped by 0 bases and J by 1 base, with 9 bases between them. Germline V lookup: CDR1 MGHRA, CDR2 YSYEKL. The CDR3 is CASSQEGGGQETQYF. In nucleotides, the CDR3 is TGCGCCAGCAGCCAAGAAGGGGGGGGCCAAGAGACCCAGTACTTC.

The table lists this clonotype with a few counts. This rearrangement joins TRBV30 to TRBJ2-7; 9 nucleotides match TRBD1. The CDR3 runs to 15 residues. The germline V gene encodes CDR1 GTSNPN and CDR2 SVGIG (reference sequence). The ends lost 3 bases at V and 7 bases at J; junction bases unmatched: 13. The CDR3 coding sequence is TGTGCCTGGAGGTACCGGGACAGGGAATTGGGGGAGCAGTACTTC. It specifies CAWRYRDRELGEQYF.

This clonotype appeared many times. V usage is TRBV2 and J usage is TRBJ2-4, with D possibly TRBD2 on 6 matching bases. The ends were cut back, 9 bases at V and 1 base at J, with 13 bases in the middle. Germline CDR1 and CDR2: SNHLY and FYNNEI. CDR3 length: 14 amino acids. CDR3 DNA: TGTGCCAGAGGGAAGGAGGGGGCCAAAAACATTCAGTACTTC. Translated, it gives CARGKEGAKNIQYF. The variable domain in full, completed from reference TRBV2 and TRBJ2-4, reads EPEVTQTPSHQVTQMGQEVILRCVPISNHLYFYWYRQILGQKVEFLVSFYNNEISEKSEIFDDQFSVERPDGSNFTLKIRSTKLEDSAMYFCARGKEGAKNIQYFGAGTRLSVL.

A few counts support this clonotype. This chain connects TRBV20-1 to TRBJ2-1; 11 nucleotides match TRBD2. The V and J ends lost 0 bases and 7 bases, in that order; junction bases with no gene match: 5. The length of the CDR3 is 15 residues. CDR1 is DFQATT, CDR2 SNEGSKA, per germline (reference sequence). This CDR3 is CSARDTASGRNEQFF. The CDR3 DNA is TGCAGTGCTAGAGATACAGCTAGCGGGAGGAATGAGCAGTTCTTC.

Of note for this clonotype: One base away lies a much larger clone, so this may be a sequencing read error. V is TRBV5-1 and J is TRBJ2-7; D uncertain. The V end was cut by 2 bases, the J end by 2 bases, with 14 bases between. Per the germline V gene, CDR1 is SGHRS and CDR2 is YFSETQ. This CDR3 contains 15 residues. CDR3 protein: CASSFLSGPPYEQYF. The CDR3, as DNA: TGCGCCAGCAGCTTTCTTTCTGGACCACCCTACGAGCAGTACTTC.

V usage is TRBV12-3 or TRBV12-4 and J usage is TRBJ1-2; the D is unclear. Trimming stripped 6 bases from V and 8 bases from J, with 10 bases between. This CDR3 spans 11 amino acids. CDR3: CASRAVGGYTF. CDR3 coding DNA: TGTGCCAGCAGGGCGGTGGGAGGCTACACCTTC.

Ten or more counts support this clonotype. V usage is TRBV12-3 or TRBV12-4 and J usage is TRBJ2-1; 7 bases fit TRBD2. This CDR3 is built from 16 residues. The J segment lost 1 base and the V segment lost 6 bases, leaving 9 bases of the junction unmatched. CDR3 sequence reads: CASRTRLAESYNEQFF. The CDR3, as DNA: TGTGCCAGCAGAACTAGGCTAGCGGAGTCCTACAATGAGCAGTTCTTC.

There are many counts of this clonotype. The chain links TRBV29-1 to TRBJ2-3, with D possibly matching TRBD2 (5 bases). This CDR3 region has 14 residues. The germline CDR1 and CDR2 sequences are SQVTM and ANQGSEA. The germline V and J ends were trimmed by 7 bases and 4 bases, with 18 bases remaining between them. CDR3 DNA: TGCAGCGCGGAGGATGCGGGTTCGCCAGATACGCAGTATTTT. It translates to CSAEDAGSPDTQYF.

The rearrangement joins TRBV7-9 to TRBJ1-1; 7 bases are shared with TRBD1. V lost 5 bases, J lost 0 bases, and 3 bases stayed unmatched. The CDR3 has 14 amino acids. Germline-derived CDR1 and CDR2 are SEHNR and FQNEAQ (reference sequence). CDR3 loop: CASSQQGMNTEAFF. The CDR3, as DNA: TGTGCCAGCAGCCAACAGGGGATGAACACTGAAGCTTTCTTT.

V gene TRBV2 combines with J gene TRBJ2-5; D is uncertain. V was trimmed by 2 bases and J by 2 bases, leaving 9 bases between them. CDR1 and CDR2 (germline): SNHLY, FYNNEI. The CDR3 covers 14 residues. The CDR3, as DNA: TGTGCCAGCAGTGAATGGGCAGATCAAGAGACCCAGTACTTC. It encodes CASSEWADQETQYF.

This clonotype was picked up many times. The chain recombines TRBV6-1 with TRBJ2-4; no clear D gene. This CDR3 region has 16 residues. V was clipped by 4 bases and J by 9 bases, with 22 bases between them. Looked up from germline, CDR1 is MNHNS and CDR2 is SASEGT. CDR3 bases: TGTGCCAGCAGTGGAGGCCGGACGGTGAGCCAAGGCATTCAGTACTTC. It translates to CASSGGRTVSQGIQYF.